Presented here are 14 T cell receptor beta chains from one specimen sequenced in a study of blood T cell repertoires in COVID-19. Profiled with immunoSEQ multiplex PCR; TCRdb holds only in-frame clones, not every one. Of fewer than 140,000 clones in the sample, 76% were seen once. What was sequenced was peripheral blood. Receptors originate from an elderly man with COVID-19, enrolled during active disease.

The CDR3: CASSFPRSRGRKGYTF. DNA for the CDR3: TGTGCCAGCAGTTTTCCAAGATCCAGGGGGCGGAAAGGCTACACCTTC. V usage is TRBV6-2 or TRBV6-3 and J usage is TRBJ1-2; 8 bases are shared with TRBD1. In germline, CDR1 is MNHEY, CDR2 SVGEGT. CDR3 size: 16 residues. Trimming at V came to 4 bases and at J to 8 bases, leaving 15 bases not matched to a gene.

This clone occurred a few times. This chain joins TRBV28 and TRBJ2-1, with D perhaps matching TRBD1 (6 bases). From germline, CDR1 is MDHEN and CDR2 SYDVKM. Trimming took 6 bases from V and 7 from J, leaving 19 bases between them. The CDR3 has 15 amino acids. The CDR3 sequence is CASRQGGQDFNEQFF. Written as DNA, the CDR3 is TGTGCCAGCAGACAAGGGGGTCAAGACTTTAATGAGCAGTTCTTC.

This clone has ten or more counts. The rearrangement links TRBV13 to TRBJ2-7; D might be TRBD2 (6 bases). This CDR3 contains 14 residues. The V and J ends lost 4 bases and 6 bases respectively, with 16 bases between them. Per germline, CDR1 PRHDT and CDR2 FYEKMQ (reference sequence). CDR3 loop: CASSSQSGLGEQYF. DNA for the CDR3: TGTGCCAGCAGCTCCCAGAGCGGGCTGGGCGAGCAGTACTTC.

The rearrangement uses TRBV7-9 and TRBJ2-3, with D perhaps TRBD2 (5 bases). The V end lost 1 base, the J end lost 5 bases, and 13 bases lay between the germline ends. CDR1 and CDR2 (germline): SEHNR, FQNEAQ (reference sequence). The CDR3 has 15 residues. CDR3 amino acids: CASSLGGQAGDTQYF. In DNA, the CDR3 is TGTGCCAGCAGCTTAGGCGGCCAGGCGGGAGATACGCAGTATTTT.

The chain has TRBV28 and TRBJ1-5; D not resolved. Germline lookup yields CDR1 MDHEN and CDR2 SYDVKM. Trimming pared 7 bases from V and 8 bases from J, leaving 9 bases between. The CDR3 length is 11 residues. Here the CDR3 reads CASTSFEPQHF. The CDR3 coding sequence is TGTGCCAGCACGAGTTTTGAGCCCCAGCATTTT.

CDR3 loop: CATMRKRGTDTQYF. CDR3 sequence (DNA): TGTGCCACCATGAGAAAGAGGGGCACAGATACGCAGTATTTT. The chain carries TRBV28 and TRBJ2-3, with a weak D call TRBD2 (5 bases). CDR1 and CDR2 from the germline V gene are MDHEN and SYDVKM. The length of the CDR3 is 14 residues. Trimming removed 10 bases at V and 1 base at J, with 15 bases between.

CDR3 sequence reads: CASSLDIPEQYF. Written as DNA, the CDR3 is TGTGCCAGCAGCTTAGACATTCCCGAGCAGTACTTC. The V and J genes are TRBV7-9 and TRBJ2-7; no clear D. This CDR3 spans 12 amino acids. Between the trimmed V and J ends, which lost 1 base and 6 bases, there was a span of 7 bases. CDR1 SEHNR and CDR2 FQNEAQ come from the germline V gene (reference sequence).

V and J are TRBV19 and TRBJ1-4; D possibly corresponds to TRBD1 (5 bases). This CDR3 has 15 residues. The V and J ends lost 9 bases and 8 bases respectively, with 22 bases between them. Germline V gives CDR1 LNHDA, CDR2 SQIVND (reference sequence). Here the CDR3 reads CASSLDSRVVEKLFF. The CDR3 nucleotides read TGTGCCAGCAGCCTCGATAGCAGGGTAGTGGAAAAACTGTTTTTT.

The V gene is TRBV28, the J gene TRBJ2-2; D gene unclear. CDR1 and CDR2 (germline): MDHEN, SYDVKM. The CDR3 totals 15 residues. Between the trimmed V and J ends, which lost 7 bases and 4 bases, there was a span of 16 bases. The CDR3 region has the DNA TGTGCCAGCACTGCGTGGTTAGGAGCCACCGGGGAGCTGTTTTTT. This translates into CASTAWLGATGELFF. Using reference TRBV28 and TRBJ2-2 for the parts outside the CDR3, the full variable domain is DVKVTQSSRYLVKRTGEKVFLECVQDMDHENMFWYRQDPGLGLRLIYFSYDVKMKEKGDIPEGYSVSREKKERFSLILESASTNQTSMYLCASTAWLGATGELFFGEGSRLTVL.

The V and J genes are TRBV10-3 and TRBJ2-7; 9 nucleotides agree with TRBD1. CDR1 is ENHRY, CDR2 SYGVKD, per germline. The CDR3 spans 15 residues. V shed 2 bases, J shed 2 bases, and the junction held 4 bases outside the gene matches. CDR3 in DNA: TGTGCCATCAGTGAGCCGGGACAGGGCACCTACGAGCAGTACTTC. Translating it yields CAISEPGQGTYEQYF.

The chain couples TRBV28 to TRBJ1-1, with 7 nucleotides matching TRBD1. V trimming: 4 bases; J trimming: 4 bases; junction bases outside the gene matches: 6. In germline, CDR1 is MDHEN, CDR2 SYDVKM. The CDR3 is 14 residues long. This CDR3 is CASSYTEGATEAFF. The CDR3 nucleotides read TGTGCCAGCAGTTATACGGAGGGGGCCACTGAAGCTTTCTTT.

This chain uses TRBV3-1 (or the pseudogene TRBV3-2) with TRBJ2-2; maybe TRBD1 (6 bases). V was clipped by 1 base and J by 3 bases, with 15 bases between them. Germline CDR1 LGHDT, CDR2 YNNKEL (reference sequence). This CDR3 is 17 amino acids long. In nucleotides, the CDR3 is TGTGCCAGCAGCCAAGTTCGATACAGGGCGGACACCGGGGAGCTGTTTTTT. It encodes CASSQVRYRADTGELFF.

The V call is TRBV5-1, the J call TRBJ2-7, with TRBD2 matching over 9 bases. Unmatched junction bases numbered 8, after V lost 0 bases and J lost 4 bases. Germline CDR1 SGHRS, CDR2 YFSETQ. The CDR3 extends over 16 amino acids. The CDR3: CASSLGPAGGPYEQYF. In nucleotides, the CDR3 is TGCGCCAGCAGCTTGGGACCCGCGGGAGGGCCATACGAGCAGTACTTC.

The V and J genes are TRBV10-1 and TRBJ1-1; D is uncertain. The CDR3 is 13 residues long. Per the germline V gene, CDR1 is WNHNN and CDR2 is SYGVQD (reference sequence). Trimming stripped 6 bases from V and 2 bases from J, with 10 bases between. Written as DNA, the CDR3 is TGCGCCAGCAGCCCACAGCTCAACACTGAAGCTTTCTTT. Translating it yields CASSPQLNTEAFF.